The present T cell receptor (beta chain) was sequenced within a study of blood T cell repertoires in COVID-19. Across the whole study: Collection of acute and convalescent COVID-19 samples took place in the United States, Italy and Spain. From T cells, B-cell-depleted T cells, or PBMCs came the material, which was cDNA or gDNA.

The CDR3 has 15 amino acids. Trimming at V came to 0 bases and at J to 5 bases, leaving 3 bases not matched to a gene. Germline V gene lookup returns CDR1 KGHDR and CDR2 SFDVKD. In the original analysis: Reference gene primer amplification gave estimated nucleated cell counts. Clones were read by immunoSEQ multiplex PCR, and TCRdb kept only the in-frame ones, dropping some. V and J calls and clone size come straight from that table; D and trimming were deduced from the DNA. Of some 260,000 clones listed, around nine tenths were seen once; the top ten hold 2% to 2.5%. The chain has TRBV24-1 and TRBJ2-1, with TRBD1 matching over 7 bases. The origin of this receptor is a woman in her thirties or forties who had recovered from COVID-19. Material for sequencing was peripheral blood. CDR3 in DNA: TGTGCCACCAGTGATTTGGGACAGGCGGACAATGAGCAGTTCTTC. Translating gives CATSDLGQADNEQFF.